In this sample, the clone carrying this TCR beta chain turned up many times. Its antigen is as yet unknown. Germline is not matched at one junction end, which may reflect a read error. This specimen comes from a study of T cells in Graves' hyperthyroidism and ophthalmopathy. Study outcomes and limitations: With a median lead of approximately 6 months before onset, the model predicted ophthalmopathy.

This CDR3 has 16 amino acids. In germline, CDR1 is SNHLY, CDR2 FYNNEI. The study defined stable Graves' hyperthyroidism as no ophthalmopathy progression within 18 months. Researchers amplified the TCR beta CDR3 regions from RNA transcripts. The HTBI set primed first-round TCR CDR3 RT-PCR. Via MiXCR, TCRdb re-called the multiplex PCR reads, giving one row per CDR3 protein. In the table there are about 380,000 distinct CDR3 sequences, around 13% of which are singletons. The sequencing sample was made of blood. The clonotype comes from a woman aged 60-70 years with Graves' hyperthyroidism. The chain uses TRBV2 and TRBJ2-5; TRBD2 agrees at 8 bases. CDR3 sequence (DNA): TGTGCCAGCAGTGAATGGCTCGGGAGGGGACAAGAGAGCCAGTACTTC. This sequence encodes CASSEWLGRGQESQYF.